The rows below give T cell receptor beta chains drawn from one sample of a study of CD8 T cells in Susac syndrome. TCRdb re-analysed the immunoSEQ multiplex PCR reads in MiXCR, keeping a single row per CDR3 protein. The repertoire holds about 150,000 distinct CDR3 sequences, with about 91% as singletons. Sequencing used CD4+ T cells from PBMCs. The source of these receptors is a human donor in good health. The CDR3 runs from the conserved cysteine through the conserved F or W. A D gene is named only where the DNA matches it firmly. A clone size is listed for some rows: how often the clone was seen (once, few, many), or a class if it is expanded.

d_call	v_call	clone_size	cdr3_length	j_call	cdr3_nt	cdr3_aa
NA	TRBV28	NA	15	TRBJ1-3	TGTGCCAGCAGTCCGAGGGACGGGGGGGGAAACACCATATATTTT	CASSPRDGGGNTIYF
NA	TRBV19	NA	11	TRBJ1-1	TGTGCCAGTAGTATTCGGGACCGAGCTTTCTTT	CASSIRDRAFF
NA	TRBV23-1	NA	13	TRBJ1-1	TGCGCCAGCACTACCGGGAGGTACACTGAAGCTTTCTTT	CASTTGRYTEAFF
NA	TRBV5-1	NA	14	TRBJ1-2	TGCGCCAGCAGCGCAACGACTTCTAACTATGGCTACACCTTC	CASSATTSNYGYTF
TRBD2	TRBV5-1	NA	16	TRBJ2-1	TGCGCCAGCAGCTTGTTAGCTAGCGGGGCCTACAATGAGCAGTTCTTC	CASSLLASGAYNEQFF
TRBD1	TRBV15	NA	17	TRBJ2-2	TGTGCCACCAGCAGAGACTTTGGGGGGGACAGGGGCGGGGAGCTGTTTTTT	CATSRDFGGDRGGELFF
TRBD2	TRBV4-1	NA	15	TRBJ2-1	TGCGCCAGCAGCCATGCTAGCGGGGGGGGGCATGAGCAGTTCTTC	CASSHASGGGHEQFF
NA	TRBV20-1	NA	13	TRBJ1-5	TGCAGTGCTTCTAGGGGGGATTCAAAGCCCCAGCATTTT	CSASRGDSKPQHF
TRBD2	TRBV5-1	once	19	TRBJ2-1	TGCGCCAGCAGCTTGGTTAGCGGGGGGCGAAGATCCGTCTACAATGAGCAGTTCTTC	CASSLVSGGRRSVYNEQFF
NA	TRBV7-2	NA	13	TRBJ2-1	TGTGCCAGTCGACAGGCTATGGTGGGTGAGCAGTTCTTC	CASRQAMVGEQFF
TRBD1	TRBV10-1	once	14	TRBJ2-2	TGCGCCAGCGGCGACAGGGTCGAGACCGGGGAGCTGTTTTTT	CASGDRVETGELFF
NA	TRBV2	NA	14	TRBJ1-5	TGTGCCAGCAGTGGCGGAAATGCTGGTCAGCCCCAGCATTTT	CASSGGNAGQPQHF
TRBD2	TRBV4-1	NA	14	TRBJ2-1	TGCGCCAGCAGCCAAGCGGGGGGGCGAAATGAGCAGTTCTTC	CASSQAGGRNEQFF
NA	TRBV6-5	NA	15	TRBJ2-5	TGTGCCAGCAGTTCCCCAGGGAGGAGGGGGGAGACCCAGTACTTC	CASSSPGRRGETQYF
NA	TRBV30	NA	12	TRBJ1-5	TGTGCCGCCGATACAGGAGATCAGCCCCAGCATTTT	CAADTGDQPQHF
NA	TRBV4-1	NA	15	TRBJ1-2	TGCGCCAGCAGCCATTCATTCGGGGGTCCCTATGGCTACACCTTC	CASSHSFGGPYGYTF
TRBD1	TRBV7-2	NA	13	TRBJ2-7	TGTGCCAGCAGCACCCGACAGGGCTACGAGCAGTACTTC	CASSTRQGYEQYF
NA	TRBV29-1	NA	13	TRBJ1-1	TGCAGCGCCGCGGGACAACTGAACACTGAAGCTTTCTTT	CSAAGQLNTEAFF
NA	TRBV9	once	15	TRBJ2-1	TGTGCCAGCAGCGTATCCCCGAGGGGGGACAATGAGCAGTTCTTC	CASSVSPRGDNEQFF
TRBD1	TRBV5-1	NA	15	TRBJ2-1	TGCGCCAGCAGCTTGACAGGGGTAAGGGGCAATGAGCAGTTCTTC	CASSLTGVRGNEQFF
NA	TRBV6-5	few	15	TRBJ2-7	TGTGCCAGCAGTTACCCACCGGCAGGGATCCACGAGCAGTACTTC	CASSYPPAGIHEQYF
TRBD1	TRBV20-1	NA	13	TRBJ2-7	TGCAGTGCTGCCGGGACAGGGGGTTACGAGCAGTACTTC	CSAAGTGGYEQYF